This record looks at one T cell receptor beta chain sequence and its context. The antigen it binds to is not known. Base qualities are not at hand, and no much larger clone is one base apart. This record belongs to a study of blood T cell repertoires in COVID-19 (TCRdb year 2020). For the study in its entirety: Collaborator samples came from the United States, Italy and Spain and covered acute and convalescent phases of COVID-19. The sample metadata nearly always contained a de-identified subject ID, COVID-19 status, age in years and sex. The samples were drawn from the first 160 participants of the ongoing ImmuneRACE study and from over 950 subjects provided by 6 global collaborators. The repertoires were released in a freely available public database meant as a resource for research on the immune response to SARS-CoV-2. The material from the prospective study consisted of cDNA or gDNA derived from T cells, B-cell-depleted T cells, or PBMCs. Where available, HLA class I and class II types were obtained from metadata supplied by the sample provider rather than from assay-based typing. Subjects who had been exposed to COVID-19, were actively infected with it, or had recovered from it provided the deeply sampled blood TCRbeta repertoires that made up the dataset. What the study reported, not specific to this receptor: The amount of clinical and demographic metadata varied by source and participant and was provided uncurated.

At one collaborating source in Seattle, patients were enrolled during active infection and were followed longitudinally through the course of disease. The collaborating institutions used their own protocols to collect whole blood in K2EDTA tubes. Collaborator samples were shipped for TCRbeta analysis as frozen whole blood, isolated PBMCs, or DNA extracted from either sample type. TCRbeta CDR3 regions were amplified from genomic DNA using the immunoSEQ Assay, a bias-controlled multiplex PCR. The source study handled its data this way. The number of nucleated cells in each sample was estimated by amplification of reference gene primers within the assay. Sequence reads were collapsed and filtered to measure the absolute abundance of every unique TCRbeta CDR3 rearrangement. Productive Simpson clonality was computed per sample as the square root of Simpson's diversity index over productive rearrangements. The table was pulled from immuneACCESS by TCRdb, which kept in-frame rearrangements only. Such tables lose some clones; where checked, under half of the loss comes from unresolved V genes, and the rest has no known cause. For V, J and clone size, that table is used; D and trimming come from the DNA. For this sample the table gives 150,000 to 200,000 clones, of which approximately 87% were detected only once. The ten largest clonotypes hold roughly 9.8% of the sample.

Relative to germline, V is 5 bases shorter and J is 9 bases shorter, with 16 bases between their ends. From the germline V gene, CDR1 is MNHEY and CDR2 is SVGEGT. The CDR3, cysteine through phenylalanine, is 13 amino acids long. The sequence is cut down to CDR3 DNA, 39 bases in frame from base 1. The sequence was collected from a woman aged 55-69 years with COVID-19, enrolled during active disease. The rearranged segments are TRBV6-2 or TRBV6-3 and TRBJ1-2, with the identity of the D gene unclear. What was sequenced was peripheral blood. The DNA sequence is TGTGCCAGCAGTACTCTACCCATCGACAGCTACACCTTC. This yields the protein CASSTLPIDSYTF.